These 25 T cell receptor beta chains share one sample of origin, sequenced in a study of PD-L1 blockade in urothelial cancer. Data came from immunoSEQ multiplex PCR; TCRdb stores just in-frame clones and leaves some out. The sample comprises tens of thousands of clones, about 81% of which are singletons, and 9% to 9.5% rests with the top ten. The source was PBMCs, collected around atezolizumab (anti-PD-L1) treatment. All receptors derive from a man aged 70 or older with urothelial cancer.

This sequence joins TRBV9 and TRBJ2-5; D is undetermined. The CDR3 is made up of 14 amino acids. The germline V and J ends were trimmed by 0 bases and 1 base, with 7 bases remaining between them. The V gene's germline CDR1 is SGDLS and CDR2 YYNGEE. The CDR3 DNA follows: TGTGCCAGCAGCGTAGGAGGCCTCCAAGAGACCCAGTACTTC. Protein product: CASSVGGLQETQYF.

The rearrangement links TRBV19 to TRBJ2-3; 7 bases fit TRBD2. The CDR3 loop spans 14 amino acids. Germline CDR1 and CDR2: LNHDA and SQIVND (reference sequence). Trimming cost V 4 bases and J 0 bases; bases outside gene matches: 1. CDR3 DNA sequence: TGTGCCAGTAGTACAGCGGGGAGCACAGATACGCAGTATTTT. Translation gives CASSTAGSTDTQYF.

The chain joins TRBV5-4 to TRBJ2-6, with 7 nucleotides matching TRBD2. The CDR3 has 15 residues. Germline CDR1 and CDR2: SGHNT and YYREEE (reference sequence). Losses at the gene ends were 5 bases for V and 1 base for J; bases not matched to a gene: 3. The CDR3 loop is CASRFGRSGANVLTF. The CDR3 DNA reads as TGTGCCAGCAGGTTCGGGAGGTCTGGGGCCAACGTCCTGACTTTC.

V gene TRBV4-2 combines with J gene TRBJ2-7, with 7 bases identical to TRBD2. The CDR3 covers 16 residues. CDR1 and CDR2 from the germline V gene are LGHNA and YNFKEQ. J gave up 0 bases and V 4 bases, and 9 bases lay outside the gene matches. In DNA, the CDR3 is TGTGCCAGCAGCCGAACGCGGGGCGGGAGCTCCTACGAGCAGTACTTC. This sequence encodes CASSRTRGGSSYEQYF.

This clone has just one count. The rearrangement uses TRBV7-3 and TRBJ2-1, with D maybe TRBD1 (6 bases). The CDR3 runs to 16 residues. Trimming pared 5 bases from V and 6 bases from J, leaving 20 bases between. Germline CDR1 reads SGHTA; CDR2 reads FQGTGA. The CDR3 loop reads CASSPTTGMGFNEQFF. As DNA, the CDR3 is TGTGCCAGCAGCCCAACCACAGGGATGGGATTCAATGAGCAGTTCTTC. Full variable domain (remainder filled in from reference TRBV7-3 and TRBJ2-1): GAGVSQTPSNKVTEKGKYVELRCDPISGHTALYWYRQSLGQGPEFLIYFQGTGAADDSGLPNDRFFAVRPEGSVSTLKIQRTERGDSAVYLCASSPTTGMGFNEQFFGPGTRLTVL.

This rearrangement joins TRBV2 to TRBJ2-7; 9 positions match TRBD2. V dropped 2 bases and J dropped 4; count of bases not matched to a gene: 12. Germline V lookup: CDR1 SNHLY, CDR2 FYNNEI. The CDR3 runs 17 residues. The CDR3 is CASSESGGMSGRYEQYF. CDR3 DNA: TGTGCCAGCAGTGAAAGTGGGGGAATGAGCGGGAGGTACGAGCAGTACTTC.

The chain uses TRBV19 and TRBJ1-3; D is uncertain. V was clipped by 4 bases and J by 4 bases, with 8 bases between them. Germline V gene data show CDR1 as LNHDA and CDR2 as SQIVND (reference sequence). CDR3 size: 13 residues. The CDR3: CASSTRGGNTIYF. The CDR3 coding sequence is TGTGCCAGTAGTACCCGAGGGGGAAACACCATATATTTT.

This clone has just one count. The rearrangement links TRBV19 to TRBJ2-7; the D gene is possibly TRBD1 (6 bases). Trimming removed 5 bases from V and 2 bases from J, with 16 bases in between. Germline V CDR1 and CDR2: LNHDA, SQIVND (reference sequence). CDR3 size: 15 residues. The CDR3 nucleotides read TGTGCCAGTAGTCTATCCTCCGACAGGCCCTACGAGCAGTACTTC. It is translated as CASSLSSDRPYEQYF.

The rearrangement joins TRBV10-3 to TRBJ2-5; a weak D match, TRBD1 (6 bases). This CDR3 region has 12 residues. CDR1 and CDR2 (germline): ENHRY, SYGVKD. V lost 6 bases to trimming and J lost 3 bases, with 8 bases between them. The DNA of the CDR3 is TGTGCCATCAGCCCAGGGGAAGAGACCCAGTACTTC. This translates into CAISPGEETQYF.

This chain links TRBV2 with TRBJ1-6; D remains unclear. This CDR3 comprises 15 residues. V was pared by 3 bases and J by 2 bases, with 8 bases between. Germline assignment: CDR1 SNHLY and CDR2 FYNNEI. CDR3 sequence reads: CASSDTGAYNSPLHF. The CDR3 DNA reads TGTGCCAGCAGTGATACGGGAGCCTATAATTCACCCCTCCACTTT.

The rearrangement links TRBV9 to TRBJ2-5; TRBD2 agrees at 10 bases. Trimming removed 4 bases from V and 0 bases from J; junction bases left unmatched: 3. This CDR3 region has 15 residues. Germline CDR1 is SGDLS and CDR2 is YYNGEE. This CDR3 is CASSPSGGHQETQYF. As DNA, the CDR3 is TGTGCCAGCAGCCCTAGCGGGGGCCACCAAGAGACCCAGTACTTC. The complete variable domain, with remaining parts taken from reference TRBV9 and TRBJ2-5, reads DSGVTQTPKHLITATGQRVTLRCSPRSGDLSVYWYQQSLDQGLQFLIQYYNGEERAKGNILERFSAQQFPDLHSELNLSSLELGDSALYFCASSPSGGHQETQYFGPGTRLLVL.

This chain joins TRBV11-2 and TRBJ2-2; TRBD2 might be the D (6 bases). This CDR3 spans 15 amino acids. Between the trimmed V and J ends, which lost 2 bases and 0 bases, there was a span of 7 bases. The germline gives CDR1 SGHAT, CDR2 FQNNGV. The CDR3 nucleotides read TGTGCCAGCAGCTTACGCGGGGCGAACACCGGGGAGCTGTTTTTT. It translates to CASSLRGANTGELFF.

The chain carries TRBV7-9 and TRBJ2-7; D ambiguous. The CDR3 sequence is 13 residues long. Trimming took 2 bases from V and 2 from J, leaving 7 bases between them. Germline-derived CDR1 and CDR2 are SEHNR and FQNEAQ (reference sequence). The chain's CDR3 is CASSLMQTYEQYF. The CDR3 nucleotides read TGTGCCAGCAGCTTAATGCAGACCTACGAGCAGTACTTC.

The DNA for the CDR3 is TGTGCCAGCAGTGAGCGGACAGGGGTAAATTCACCCCTCCACTTT. Translating it yields CASSERTGVNSPLHF. The chain is built from TRBV2 and TRBJ1-6, with 9 bases aligning to TRBD1. There are 15 residues in the CDR3. V lost 3 bases, J lost 7 bases, and 4 bases stayed unmatched. The germline gives CDR1 SNHLY, CDR2 FYNNEI.

The chain employs TRBV7-3 and TRBJ2-2, with 9 bases identical to TRBD2. Germline V lookup: CDR1 SGHTA, CDR2 FQGTGA. The CDR3 is 16 amino acids. Trimming removed 5 bases from V and 4 bases from J; junction bases left unmatched: 8. In nucleotides, the CDR3 is TGTGCCAGCAGCCGGAGCGGGGGGCGGGGCACCGGGGAGCTGTTTTTT. Translating gives CASSRSGGRGTGELFF.

V and J are TRBV5-1 and TRBJ2-2; TRBD2 is a possible D gene (5 bases). The germline CDR1 and CDR2 sequences are SGHRS and YFSETQ. Between the trimmed V and J ends, which lost 6 bases and 1 base, there was a span of 13 bases. The CDR3 loop spans 15 amino acids. The CDR3 sequence: CASTSGVGNTGELFF. CDR3 bases: TGCGCCAGCACTTCCGGGGTGGGGAACACCGGGGAGCTGTTTTTT.

The chain combines TRBV9 with TRBJ2-7; TRBD2 agrees at 7 bases. J was trimmed by 6 bases and V by 4 bases; bases with no gene match: 7. The germline V gene has CDR1 SGDLS and CDR2 YYNGEE. This CDR3 spans 13 amino acids. The CDR3 bases are TGTGCCAGCAGCCTCGGGGGGAGCGGCGAGCAGTACTTC. It codes for CASSLGGSGEQYF.

The chain recombines TRBV7-9 with TRBJ2-7; TRBD1 agrees at 8 bases. This CDR3 spans 13 amino acids. V dropped 5 bases and J dropped 6; count of bases not matched to a gene: 6. The V gene's germline CDR1 is SEHNR and CDR2 FQNEAQ (reference sequence). The CDR3 sequence is CASSPDRVAEQYF. The CDR3 coding sequence is TGTGCCAGCAGCCCGGACAGGGTGGCCGAGCAGTACTTC.

The chain couples TRBV5-1 to TRBJ2-1; D is perhaps TRBD2 (5 bases). V was trimmed by 8 bases and J by 4 bases, leaving 16 bases between them. Looked up from germline, CDR1 is SGHRS and CDR2 is YFSETQ. CDR3 length equals 14 residues. CDR3: CASRAGIMYNEQFF. For the CDR3, the DNA is TGCGCCAGTCGGGCCGGGATCATGTACAATGAGCAGTTCTTC.

The chain couples TRBV19 to TRBJ1-5; D is undetermined. CDR1 and CDR2 (germline): LNHDA, SQIVND (reference sequence). This CDR3 region has 13 residues. The V end lost 3 bases, the J end lost 4 bases, and 7 bases lay between the germline ends. CDR3 sequence (DNA): TGTGCCAGTAGTATTGCAGGAAATCAGCCCCAGCATTTT. Translating it yields CASSIAGNQPQHF.

The V and J genes are TRBV7-2 and TRBJ2-1, with D unclear. The CDR3 has 17 amino acids. V was clipped by 5 bases and J by 0 bases, with 17 bases between them. Germline CDR1 reads SGHTA; CDR2 reads FQGNSA. For the CDR3, the DNA is TGTGCCAGCAGCCCATCTCCGGGTCATAGCTCCTACAATGAGCAGTTCTTC. Its protein product is CASSPSPGHSSYNEQFF.

CDR3 nucleotides: TGTGCCAGCCGGGACAGGCTTACCTACGAGCAGTACTTC. Amino acids: CASRDRLTYEQYF. The V gene is TRBV6-1, the J gene TRBJ2-7; 8 bases are a match to TRBD1. Germline lookup yields CDR1 MNHNS and CDR2 SASEGT. J was trimmed by 2 bases and V by 8 bases; bases with no gene match: 5. The CDR3 length is 13 residues.

This clone was seen just once. The rearrangement joins TRBV7-7 to TRBJ2-5; D perhaps matches TRBD1 (6 bases). V gave up 1 base and J gave up 2 bases, with 11 bases separating them. CDR1 is SSHAT, CDR2 FNYEAQ, per germline (reference sequence). The CDR3 is made up of 15 amino acids. CDR3 sequence reads: CASSLDRGTQETQYF. CDR3 coding DNA: TGTGCCAGCAGCTTAGATAGAGGGACACAAGAGACCCAGTACTTC.

The gene calls are TRBV11-2 and TRBJ2-3, with 9 positions matching TRBD2. The CDR3 spans 15 residues. Germline V CDR1 and CDR2: SGHAT, FQNNGV. The V gene end was trimmed by 4 bases and the J gene end by 6 bases; junction bases not matched to a gene: 8. The CDR3 DNA reads TGTGCCAGCAGCTCTAGCGGGGTTTACGGGGATACGCAGTATTTT. Translating gives CASSSSGVYGDTQYF.

The gene calls are TRBV6-5 and TRBJ2-4; possible D gene TRBD2, 6 bases. CDR1 MNHEY and CDR2 SVGAGI come from the germline V gene. The CDR3 length is 15 residues. The V and J ends lost 2 bases and 10 bases respectively, with 18 bases between them. The CDR3 loop reads CASSYAPGTGAIQYF. CDR3 coding DNA: TGTGCCAGCAGTTACGCCCCCGGGACTGGGGCAATTCAGTACTTC.